The 4 T cell receptor beta chains reported below all come from one sample, sequenced in a study of blood T cell repertoires in COVID-19. Generated by immunoSEQ multiplex PCR, the TCRdb table keeps only in-frame clones and is missing some. The data show approximately 100,000 clones, approximately 84% seen once. Specimen: peripheral blood. The source of these receptors is a woman in her 50s with acute or convalescent COVID-19.

The gene calls are TRBV30 and TRBJ1-1; D is unresolved. This CDR3 comprises 13 residues. The V gene's germline CDR1 is GTSNPN and CDR2 SVGIG (reference sequence). V lost 0 bases and J 7 bases, leaving 12 bases between the germline ends. CDR3 residues: CAWSVSVTVEAFF. Here the CDR3 DNA reads TGTGCCTGGAGTGTAAGTGTAACAGTTGAAGCTTTCTTT.

This rearrangement joins TRBV25-1 to TRBJ2-7; 7 nucleotides agree with TRBD2. This CDR3 comprises 15 residues. The junction had 8 bases not matched to a gene; V was cut back by 1 base and J by 5 bases. The germline V gene encodes CDR1 MGHDK and CDR2 SYGVNS. The CDR3, as DNA: TGTGCCAGCAGTGAATTCCAGGGAGGGATTCACGAGCAGTACTTC. Translation gives CASSEFQGGIHEQYF.

The rearrangement uses TRBV27 and TRBJ2-6, with no clear D. Trimming took off 3 bases at V and 0 bases at J, with 21 bases between the two ends. Germline loops: CDR1 MNHEY, CDR2 SMNVEV (reference sequence). This CDR3 region has 20 residues. In DNA, the CDR3 is TGTGCCAGCAGTTTCCACCGAGCCCCAACTATCCTCTCTGGGGCCAACGTCCTGACTTTC. This encodes CASSFHRAPTILSGANVLTF.

The chain employs TRBV7-8 and TRBJ1-2; tentatively, D is TRBD1 (5 bases). The CDR3 spans 14 residues. V lost 4 bases and J lost 4, with 13 bases in between. Germline V lookup: CDR1 SGHVS, CDR2 FQNEAQ. The CDR3 reads CASSSNLGAYGYTF. CDR3 bases: TGTGCCAGCAGCTCCAACCTAGGGGCCTATGGCTACACCTTC.